This T cell receptor beta chain was identified during a study of T cell changes during pregnancy in multiple sclerosis. CDR3 length equals 12 residues. From germline, CDR1 is SGHDT and CDR2 YYEEEE. V was trimmed by 1 base and J by 6 bases, leaving 7 bases between them. The table came from immunoSEQ multiplex PCR; TCRdb's copy has only in-frame clones and leaves some out. The sample includes approximately 51,000 clones, 85% to 95% seen only once; the top ten take around 2%. The clonotype comes from a female donor with multiple sclerosis, enrolled in a pregnancy study. The sample in question was peripheral blood, obtained in the second trimester of pregnancy. The chain recombines TRBV5-6 with TRBJ1-2; no clear D. The CDR3 DNA follows: TGTGCCAGCAGCTTGAATACGGATGGCTACACCTTC. Its translation: CASSLNTDGYTF.